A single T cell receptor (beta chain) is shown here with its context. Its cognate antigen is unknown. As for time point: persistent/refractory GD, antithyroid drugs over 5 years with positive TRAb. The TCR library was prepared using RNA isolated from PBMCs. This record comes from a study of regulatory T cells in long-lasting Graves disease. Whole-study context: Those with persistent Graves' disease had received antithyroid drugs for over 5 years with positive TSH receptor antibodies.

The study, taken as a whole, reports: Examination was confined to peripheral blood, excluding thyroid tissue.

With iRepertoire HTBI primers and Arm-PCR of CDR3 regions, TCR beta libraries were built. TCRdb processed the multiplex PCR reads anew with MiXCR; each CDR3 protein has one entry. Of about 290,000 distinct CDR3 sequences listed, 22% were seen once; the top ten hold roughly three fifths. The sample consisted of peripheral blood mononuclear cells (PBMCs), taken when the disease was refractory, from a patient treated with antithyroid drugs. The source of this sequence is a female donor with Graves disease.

CDR3 sequence (DNA): TGCAGTGCTGTGGGAGTAGCGGGTTACTCTGGGGCCAACGTCCTGACTTTC. Translated: CSAVGVAGYSGANVLTF. The rearrangement joins TRBV20-1 to TRBJ2-6, with 7 bases lining up with TRBD2. V was pared by 5 bases and J by 0 bases, with 10 bases of the junction left unmatched. Germline loops: CDR1 DFQATT, CDR2 SNEGSKA (reference sequence). The length of the CDR3 is 17 residues.